A selection of T cell receptor beta chains follows, all from one sample in a study of T-cell reconstitution after alpha-beta-depleted transplantation in children. TCRdb recomputed calls from the PCR reads with MiXCR, one row per CDR3 protein. Seen here are 600,000 to 700,000 distinct CDR3 sequences, around 16% observed once, and the top ten hold around 0.96%. The sample in question was PBMCs from the stem cell graft donor, obtained from the stem cell graft. These receptors were obtained from a human donor who donated a stem cell graft to a child with acute myeloid leukemia. The CDR3 runs from the conserved cysteine through the conserved F or W. The size field is filled for only some rows; it gives once, few, many or a size class.

clone_size | j_call | v_call | cdr3_aa
. | TRBJ2-3 | TRBV5-1 | CASSLPVGDTQYF
. | TRBJ2-4 | TRBV5-6 | CASSLRTDGAAKNIQYF
many | TRBJ2-7 | TRBV20-1 | CSALLLAGSSYEQYF
many | TRBJ2-5 | TRBV20-1 | CSAFPETQYF
few | TRBJ2-1 | TRBV5-1 | CASSLRAGGLNYNEQFF
many | TRBJ2-3 | TRBV28 | CAMSRWGADTQYF
. | TRBJ2-3 | TRBV7-2 | CASSSRLAGGPYDTQYF
. | TRBJ2-5 | TRBV11-2 | CASSVRRSLAWPETQYF
few | TRBJ1-4 | TRBV6-5 | CASSYGQTNEKLFF
few | TRBJ2-7 | TRBV7-9 | CAIQLVRDSSYEQYF
. | TRBJ1-6 | TRBV7-2 | CASSLKGDYNSPLHF
few | TRBJ1-5 | TRBV20-1 | CSARDEDRLGNQPQHF
few | TRBJ2-7 | TRBV4-3 | CASSQSHGGQPTYEQYF
many | TRBJ1-1 | TRBV21-1 | CASSKRLRQGRGAFF
. | TRBJ2-1 | TRBV4-1 | CASSQQTGGANNEQFF
many | TRBJ1-2 | TRBV5-1 | CASSYYTGQANYGYTF
many | TRBJ1-5 | TRBV5-6 | CASSLGVGSNQPQHF
few | TRBJ1-1 | TRBV30 | CAWRFQGRSTEAFF
few | TRBJ1-5 | TRBV5-5 | CASSPTGGPSNQPQHF
many | TRBJ2-3 | TRBV20-1 | CSARDKRDPNLDDTQYF
few | TRBJ1-1 | TRBV12-3/TRBV12-4 | CASSLLSPWTGPEAFF
few | TRBJ2-3 | TRBV7-2 | CAGGGGGFTDTQYF
. | TRBJ2-2 | TRBV4-3 | CASSDLGAGVDTGELFF
many | TRBJ1-1 | TRBV7-6 | CASTPHGSNTEAFF
many | TRBJ2-5 | TRBV20-1 | CSARDPDNIETQYF
many | TRBJ1-2 | TRBV12-3/TRBV12-4 | CASSLSEGYGYTF
many | TRBJ2-2 | TRBV7-2 | CASSRGLAPGELFF
many | TRBJ1-6 | TRBV6-1 | CASAGGSLGSPLHF
few | TRBJ2-7 | TRBV12-3/TRBV12-4 | CASSLADRVNEQYF
once | TRBJ2-1 | TRBV27 | CASSSGSGGAGEQFF
. | TRBJ2-3 | TRBV5-6 | CASSPGPFTDTQYF
. | TRBJ1-1 | TRBV5-6 | CASIGGLTNTEAFF
few | TRBJ2-2 | TRBV5-6 | CASSLGLYTGELFF
few | TRBJ2-3 | TRBV7-6 | CASSRTSGDTDTQYF
. | TRBJ2-7 | TRBV7-2 | CASSLDGTGGTYEQYF
many | TRBJ1-1 | TRBV29-1 | CSGSTGGNTEAFF
many | TRBJ2-1 | TRBV29-1 | CSANKRDRVWDEQFF
. | TRBJ2-2 | TRBV7-2 | CASSLQGSGELFF
many | TRBJ2-1 | TRBV12-3/TRBV12-4 | CASSYLVDEQFF
. | TRBJ1-3 | TRBV20-1 | CSASLDRVTNTIYF
. | TRBJ2-1 | TRBV28 | CASSSPDRGPYNEQFF
. | TRBJ2-5 | TRBV4-3 | CASSQDGGGFGETQYF
many | TRBJ2-2 | TRBV4-2 | CASSQEVGANTGELFF
many | TRBJ2-5 | TRBV6-1 | CATSPSGLFQETQYF
. | TRBJ2-1 | TRBV12-3/TRBV12-4 | CASSLAHQIVQGTINEQFF